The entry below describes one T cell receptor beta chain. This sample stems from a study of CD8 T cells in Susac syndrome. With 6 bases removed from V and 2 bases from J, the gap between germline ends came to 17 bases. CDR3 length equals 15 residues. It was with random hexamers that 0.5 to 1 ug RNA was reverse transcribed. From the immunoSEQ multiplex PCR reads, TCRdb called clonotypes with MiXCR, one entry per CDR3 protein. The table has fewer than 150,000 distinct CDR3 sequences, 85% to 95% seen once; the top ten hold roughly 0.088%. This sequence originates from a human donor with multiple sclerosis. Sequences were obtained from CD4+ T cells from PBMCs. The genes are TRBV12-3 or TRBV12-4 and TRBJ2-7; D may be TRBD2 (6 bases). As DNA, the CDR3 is TGTGCCAGCAGGCGACTAGATCCCACCACCTACGAGCAGTACTTC. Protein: CASRRLDPTTYEQYF.